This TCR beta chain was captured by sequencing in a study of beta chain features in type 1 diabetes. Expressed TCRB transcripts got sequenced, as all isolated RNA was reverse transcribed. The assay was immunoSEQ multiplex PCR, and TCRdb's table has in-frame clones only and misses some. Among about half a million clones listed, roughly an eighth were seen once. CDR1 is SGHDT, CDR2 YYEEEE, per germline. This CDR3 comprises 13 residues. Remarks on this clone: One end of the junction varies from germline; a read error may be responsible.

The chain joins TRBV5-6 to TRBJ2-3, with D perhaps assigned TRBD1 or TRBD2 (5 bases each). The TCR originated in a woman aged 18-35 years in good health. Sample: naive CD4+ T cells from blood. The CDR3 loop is CASSLNRMGPEGF. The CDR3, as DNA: TGTGCCAGCAGCTTGAATCGGATGGGGCCTGAGGGGTTT.